The present entry profiles one TCR beta chain with its context. Sequenced by immunoSEQ multiplex PCR; TCRdb stores in-frame clones only, minus some. The data contain under 30,000 clones, about nine tenths of them singletons. These data belong to a study of T cell responses to AZD1222 COVID-19 vaccine. Germline V lookup: CDR1 MDHEN, CDR2 SYDVKM. The trim removed 4 bases at V and 4 bases at J, leaving 5 bases unmatched. The CDR3 has 15 residues. The clonotype was recovered from an adult who received the AZD1222 COVID-19 vaccine. Sequenced here: peripheral blood, sampled 28 days after the second AZD1222 dose. This chain uses TRBV28 with TRBJ1-2; the match to TRBD1 covers 11 bases. CDR3 sequence (DNA): TGTGCCAGCAGTTCCGGGACAGGGGGAACCTATGGCTACACCTTC. Residues: CASSSGTGGTYGYTF.